This T cell receptor beta chain was recovered during a study of shared clonotypes between healthy human individuals. Study-wide points: Depth of sequencing was expected to influence donor clonotype sharing.

Germline loops: CDR1 MGHRA, CDR2 YSYEKL. This CDR3 is 18 amino acids long. Unmatched junction bases numbered 14, after V lost 1 base and J lost 6 bases. Regarding this clone: Its antigen is unknown.

Genomic DNA of each subset was evenly split across several immunoSEQ plates. The method was immunoSEQ multiplex PCR; TCRdb's version includes in-frame clones alone and lacks a portion of them. The sample shows 550,000 to 850,000 clones, around 77% of them seen only once. Sequenced: memory CD4+ T cells sorted from blood. The subset denotes: CD45RA-negative fraction. The chain couples TRBV4-1 to TRBJ2-1; 8 bases match TRBD2. The clonotype originates from a woman aged 30 to 39 in good health. The CDR3 sequence is CASSQAFSPSGRGNEQFF. CDR3 sequence (DNA): TGCGCCAGCAGCCAAGCCTTCTCCCCCAGCGGGAGAGGCAATGAGCAGTTCTTC.